These 16 T cell receptor beta chains were sequenced from one sample in a study of siplizumab effects on memory and regulatory T cells. Some clones are missing from TCRdb's copy, which holds only in-frame ones; the method was immunoSEQ multiplex PCR. The sample has tens of thousands of clones; just over 95% are singletons. Sequencing input: naive CD8+ T cells sorted from blood. Receptor source: a human donor in good health.

This clone has just one count. The chain carries TRBV29-1 and TRBJ2-1, with 11 bases matching TRBD2. The J segment lost 2 bases and the V segment lost 7 bases, leaving 4 bases of the junction unmatched. This CDR3 comprises 14 residues. Germline loops: CDR1 SQVTM, CDR2 ANQGSEA. The CDR3 protein is CSAKTSGAYNEQFF. CDR3 DNA: TGCAGCGCAAAGACTAGCGGGGCCTACAATGAGCAGTTCTTC.

This rearrangement joins TRBV19 to TRBJ2-1; no clear D. The CDR3 length is 12 residues. Germline V gene sequence: CDR1 LNHDA, CDR2 SQIVND (reference sequence). Trimming removed 3 bases from V and 2 bases from J, with 2 bases in between. The CDR3 sequence is CASSMAYNEQFF. The DNA for the CDR3 is TGTGCCAGTAGTATGGCCTACAATGAGCAGTTCTTC. Complete variable domain (other parts from reference TRBV19 and TRBJ2-1): DGGITQSPKYLFRKEGQNVTLSCEQNLNHDAMYWYRQDPGQGLRLIYYSQIVNDFQKGDIAEGYSVSREKKESFPLTVTSAQKNPTAFYLCASSMAYNEQFFGPGTRLTVL.

This clone was found a few times. CDR3 amino acids: CATEGWEETQYF. In DNA, the CDR3 is TGTGCCACCGAGGGGTGGGAAGAGACCCAGTACTTC. V and J are TRBV7-6 and TRBJ2-5, with D perhaps given as TRBD1 or TRBD2 (5 bases each). This CDR3 has 12 residues. The V gene's germline CDR1 is SGHVS and CDR2 FNYEAQ. The V gene lost 10 bases and the J gene lost 3 bases, with 12 bases spanning the gap.

The chain recombines TRBV6-6 with TRBJ1-3, with D possibly being TRBD1 (5 bases). Germline V gene data show CDR1 as MNHNY and CDR2 as SVGAGI (reference sequence). The CDR3 extends over 14 amino acids. V dropped 5 bases and J dropped 2 bases, with 10 bases sitting between them. In DNA, the CDR3 is TGTGCCAGCAGTACGGGACTTGCTGGAAACACCATATATTTT. Translation: CASSTGLAGNTIYF.

This chain uses TRBV6-1 with TRBJ2-7; 11 nucleotides agree with TRBD2. Germline values: CDR1 MNHNS, CDR2 SASEGT. The CDR3 length is 15 residues. V gave up 6 bases and J gave up 5 bases; unmatched junction bases: 9. In nucleotides, the CDR3 is TGTGCCAGCAGCCGATTACTAGCGGGAGTTCACGAGCAGTACTTC. It yields the protein CASSRLLAGVHEQYF.

The V gene is TRBV9, the J gene TRBJ2-3; 7 bases match TRBD2. The germline V gene has CDR1 SGDLS and CDR2 YYNGEE. Trimming removed 0 bases from V and 6 bases from J; junction bases left unmatched: 7. This CDR3 contains 15 residues. CDR3 residues: CASSVVDLGGDTQYF. The CDR3 DNA reads TGTGCCAGCAGCGTAGTCGACCTGGGAGGGGATACGCAGTATTTT.

The chain recombines TRBV5-1 with TRBJ1-1, with a weak D call TRBD1 (5 bases). The germline CDR1 and CDR2 sequences are SGHRS and YFSETQ. The CDR3 sequence is 12 residues long. V was clipped by 3 bases and J by 6 bases, with 9 bases between them. The DNA of the CDR3 is TGCGCCAGCAGCTCCGGGGGTTCTGAAGCTTTCTTT. Its translation is CASSSGGSEAFF.

The rearrangement joins TRBV9 to TRBJ2-1; 8 bases align to TRBD2. V was pared by 0 bases and J by 7 bases, with 9 bases of the junction left unmatched. The CDR3 has 16 residues. The V gene's germline CDR1 is SGDLS and CDR2 YYNGEE. Here the CDR3 DNA reads TGTGCCAGCAGCGTAGATCTAGCGGGTAGTTCAAATGAGCAGTTCTTC. This translates into CASSVDLAGSSNEQFF.

The chain joins TRBV5-6 to TRBJ1-2, with TRBD1 matching 7 bases. In germline, CDR1 is SGHDT, CDR2 YYEEEE. This CDR3 is built from 14 residues. V was clipped by 4 bases and J by 3 bases; unmatched bases: 6. In DNA form, the CDR3 reads TGTGCCAGCAGCCCGACAGGGTCGGACTATGGCTACACCTTC. Amino acid sequence: CASSPTGSDYGYTF.

In this sample, this clone turned up a few times. The chain is built from TRBV28 and TRBJ1-1; TRBD1 matches 8 bases. The ends lost 4 bases at V and 3 bases at J; junction bases unmatched: 7. The CDR3 spans 15 residues. CDR1 and CDR2 (germline): MDHEN, SYDVKM. CDR3 residues: CASSSLDRADTEAFF. The CDR3 DNA is TGTGCCAGCAGTTCCCTGGACAGGGCGGACACTGAAGCTTTCTTT. Filled out from reference TRBV28 and TRBJ1-1, the complete variable domain reads DVKVTQSSRYLVKRTGEKVFLECVQDMDHENMFWYRQDPGLGLRLIYFSYDVKMKEKGDIPEGYSVSREKKERFSLILESASTNQTSMYLCASSSLDRADTEAFFGQGTRLTVV.

The J gene is TRBJ2-1, the V gene TRBV14, with 9 bases fitting TRBD2. This CDR3 contains 18 residues. Losses at the gene ends were 4 bases for V and 7 bases for J; bases not matched to a gene: 17. Germline V CDR1 and CDR2: SGHDN, FVKESK. Here the CDR3 DNA reads TGTGCCAGCAGCCCTCGATTGGGTAGCGGGAGAGATTGGAATGAGCAGTTCTTC. This gives the protein CASSPRLGSGRDWNEQFF.

V gene TRBV9 combines with J gene TRBJ2-1, with a weak D call TRBD2 (6 bases). Germline loops: CDR1 SGDLS, CDR2 YYNGEE. The germline V and J ends were trimmed by 7 bases and 2 bases, with 16 bases remaining between them. The CDR3 extends over 15 amino acids. The CDR3 region is CASRSGSSAYNEQFF. The CDR3, as DNA: TGTGCCAGCCGTTCCGGGAGCTCTGCCTACAATGAGCAGTTCTTC.

With respect to this clone: The junction departs from germline at one end; a sequencing error may be responsible. The chain has TRBV5-4 and TRBJ1-1, with TRBD1 matching over 8 bases. The CDR3 consists of 14 residues. Germline CDR1 is SGHNT and CDR2 is YYREEE (reference sequence). The DNA of the CDR3 is TGTGCCAGCAGCTTGGCCCTGGAGACAGGGGCTAAGGTCTTT. It codes for CASSLALETGAKVF. The full variable domain, with the rest looked up from reference TRBV5-4 and TRBJ1-1, is ETGVTQSPTHLIKTRGQQVTLRCSSQSGHNTVSWYQQALGQGPQFIFQYYREEENGRGNFPPRFSGLQFPNYSSELNVNALELDDSALYLCASSLALETGAKVFGQGTRLTVV.

The V and J genes are TRBV4-1 and TRBJ2-7, with D possibly called TRBD1 or TRBD2 (5 bases each). CDR1 is MGHRA, CDR2 YSYEKL, per germline. This CDR3 has 14 residues. V was clipped by 3 bases and J by 6 bases, with 15 bases between them. The CDR3 sequence is CASSQGPRGSEQYF. The CDR3 nucleotides are TGCGCCAGCAGCCAGGGCCCCCGGGGCTCCGAGCAGTACTTC.

V gene TRBV27 combines with J gene TRBJ1-5; possibly TRBD1 for D (5 bases). Trimming left V 6 bases short and J 7 bases short, with 13 bases between. Germline CDR1 and CDR2: MNHEY and SMNVEV (reference sequence). This CDR3 has 13 residues. For the CDR3, the DNA is TGTGCCAGCAGCCCCCGGGGGAGACAGCCCCAGCATTTT. It specifies CASSPRGRQPQHF.

The chain employs TRBV27 and TRBJ2-3, with TRBD1 identical over 9 bases. Germline CDR1 is MNHEY and CDR2 is SMNVEV (reference sequence). The CDR3 runs to 15 residues. The junction had 8 bases not matched to a gene; V was cut back by 6 bases and J by 4 bases. This chain's CDR3 is CASSPGTGWPDTQYF. The CDR3 nucleotides are TGTGCCAGCAGCCCCGGGACAGGGTGGCCAGATACGCAGTATTTT.